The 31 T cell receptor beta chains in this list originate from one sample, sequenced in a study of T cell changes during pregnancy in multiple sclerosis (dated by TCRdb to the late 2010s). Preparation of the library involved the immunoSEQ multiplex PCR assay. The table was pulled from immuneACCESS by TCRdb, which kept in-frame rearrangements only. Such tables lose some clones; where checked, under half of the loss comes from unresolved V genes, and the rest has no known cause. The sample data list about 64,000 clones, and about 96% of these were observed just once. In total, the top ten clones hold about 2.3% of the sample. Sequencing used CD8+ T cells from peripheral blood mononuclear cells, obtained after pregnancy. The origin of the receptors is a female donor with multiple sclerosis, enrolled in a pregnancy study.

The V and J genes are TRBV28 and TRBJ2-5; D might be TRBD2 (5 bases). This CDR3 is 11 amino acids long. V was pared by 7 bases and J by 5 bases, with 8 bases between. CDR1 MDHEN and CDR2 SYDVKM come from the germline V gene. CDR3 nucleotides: TGTGCCAGCACGACGGGGGAGACCCAGTACTTC. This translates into CASTTGETQYF.

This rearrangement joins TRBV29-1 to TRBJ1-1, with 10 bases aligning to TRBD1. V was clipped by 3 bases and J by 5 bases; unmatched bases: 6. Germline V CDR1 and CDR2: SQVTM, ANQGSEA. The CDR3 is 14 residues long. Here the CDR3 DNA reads TGCAGCGTTGACCGACAGGGGGCTGGGACTGAAGCTTTCTTT. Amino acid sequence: CSVDRQGAGTEAFF.

Written as DNA, the CDR3 is TGTGCCTGGAGTGTACCGGGACAGGGGGATAAGGATGGCTACACCTTC. Translating gives CAWSVPGQGDKDGYTF. This chain uses TRBV30 with TRBJ1-2; 11 nucleotides match TRBD1. The V gene end was trimmed by 0 bases and the J gene end by 6 bases; junction bases not matched to a gene: 9. There are 16 residues in the CDR3. The germline gives CDR1 GTSNPN, CDR2 SVGIG (reference sequence).

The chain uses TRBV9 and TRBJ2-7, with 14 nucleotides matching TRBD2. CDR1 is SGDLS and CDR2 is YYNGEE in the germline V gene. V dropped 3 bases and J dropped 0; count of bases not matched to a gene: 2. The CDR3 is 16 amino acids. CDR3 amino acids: CASSAGTSGSSYEQYF. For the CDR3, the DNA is TGTGCCAGCAGCGCCGGGACTAGCGGGAGCTCCTACGAGCAGTACTTC. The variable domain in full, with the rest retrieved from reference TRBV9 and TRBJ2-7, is DSGVTQTPKHLITATGQRVTLRCSPRSGDLSVYWYQQSLDQGLQFLIQYYNGEERAKGNILERFSAQQFPDLHSELNLSSLELGDSALYFCASSAGTSGSSYEQYFGPGTRLTVT.

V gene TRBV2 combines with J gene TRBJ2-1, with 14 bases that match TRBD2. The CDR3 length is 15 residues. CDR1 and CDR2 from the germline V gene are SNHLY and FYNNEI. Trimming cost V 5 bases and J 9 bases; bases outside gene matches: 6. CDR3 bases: TGTGCCAGCAGTTCGGGACTAGCGGGAGTTCCTGAGCAGTTCTTC. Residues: CASSSGLAGVPEQFF.

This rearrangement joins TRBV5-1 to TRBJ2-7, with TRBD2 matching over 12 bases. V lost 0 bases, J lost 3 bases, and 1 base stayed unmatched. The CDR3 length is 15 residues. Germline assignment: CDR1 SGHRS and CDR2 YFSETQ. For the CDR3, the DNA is TGCGCCAGCAGCTTGGAGACTAGCGGGAGCTACGAGCAGTACTTC. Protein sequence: CASSLETSGSYEQYF.

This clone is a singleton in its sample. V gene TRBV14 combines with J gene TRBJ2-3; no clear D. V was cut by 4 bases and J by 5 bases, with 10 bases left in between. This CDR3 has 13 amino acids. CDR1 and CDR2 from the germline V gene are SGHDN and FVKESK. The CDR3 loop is CASSPTIGDTQYF. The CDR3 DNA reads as TGTGCCAGCAGCCCTACTATAGGAGATACGCAGTATTTT.

The CDR3 loop is CASSLGGGAGNQPQHF. As DNA, the CDR3 is TGTGCCAGCAGCTTGGGCGGGGGCGCGGGCAATCAGCCCCAGCATTTT. The gene calls are TRBV5-6 and TRBJ1-5; possible D gene TRBD1, 6 bases. V was shortened by 0 bases and J by 2 bases, with 12 bases between the two germline ends. Looked up from germline, CDR1 is SGHDT and CDR2 is YYEEEE. This CDR3 has 16 amino acids.

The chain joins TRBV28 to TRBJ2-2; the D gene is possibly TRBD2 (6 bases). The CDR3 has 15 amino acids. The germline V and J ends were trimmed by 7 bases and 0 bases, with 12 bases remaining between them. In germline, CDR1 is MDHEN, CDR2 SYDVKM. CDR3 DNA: TGTGCCAGCAAGGACGGCGGGACGAACACCGGGGAGCTGTTTTTT. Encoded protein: CASKDGGTNTGELFF. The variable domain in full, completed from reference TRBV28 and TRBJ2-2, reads DVKVTQSSRYLVKRTGEKVFLECVQDMDHENMFWYRQDPGLGLRLIYFSYDVKMKEKGDIPEGYSVSREKKERFSLILESASTNQTSMYLCASKDGGTNTGELFFGEGSRLTVL.

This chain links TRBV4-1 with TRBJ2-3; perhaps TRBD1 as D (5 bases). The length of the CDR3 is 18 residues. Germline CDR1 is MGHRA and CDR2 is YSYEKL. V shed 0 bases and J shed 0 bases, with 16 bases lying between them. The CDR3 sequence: CASSQEALAGYSTDTQYF. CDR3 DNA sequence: TGCGCCAGCAGCCAAGAAGCCCTTGCAGGGTACAGCACAGATACGCAGTATTTT.

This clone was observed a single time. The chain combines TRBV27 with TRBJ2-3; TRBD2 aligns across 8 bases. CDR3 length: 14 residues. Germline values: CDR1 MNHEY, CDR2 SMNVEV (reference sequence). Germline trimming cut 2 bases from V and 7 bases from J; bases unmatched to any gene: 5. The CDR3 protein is CASSLASGSNTQYF. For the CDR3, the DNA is TGTGCCAGCAGTTTAGCGAGCGGGAGTAATACGCAGTATTTT.

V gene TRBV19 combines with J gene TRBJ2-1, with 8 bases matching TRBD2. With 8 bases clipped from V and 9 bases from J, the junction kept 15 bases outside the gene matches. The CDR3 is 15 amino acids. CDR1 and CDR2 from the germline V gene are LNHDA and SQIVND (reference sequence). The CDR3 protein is CASQTGTRGGTEQFF. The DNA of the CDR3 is TGTGCCAGTCAGACCGGGACTAGAGGGGGTACTGAGCAGTTCTTC.

CDR3 coding DNA: TGTGCCAGCAGCTTAATTAAGACAGGTACGGACAATGAGCAGTTCTTC. This codes for CASSLIKTGTDNEQFF. This chain connects TRBV7-6 to TRBJ2-1, with D possibly TRBD1 on 6 matching bases. V was shortened by 2 bases and J by 5 bases, with 16 bases between the two germline ends. CDR1 is SGHVS, CDR2 FNYEAQ, per germline. The CDR3 has 16 amino acids.

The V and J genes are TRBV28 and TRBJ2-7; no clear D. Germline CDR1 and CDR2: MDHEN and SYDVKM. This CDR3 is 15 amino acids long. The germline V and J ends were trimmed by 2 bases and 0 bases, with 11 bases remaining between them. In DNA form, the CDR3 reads TGTGCCAGCAGTTTACAAGCTACTTACTCCTACGAGCAGTACTTC. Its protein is CASSLQATYSYEQYF.

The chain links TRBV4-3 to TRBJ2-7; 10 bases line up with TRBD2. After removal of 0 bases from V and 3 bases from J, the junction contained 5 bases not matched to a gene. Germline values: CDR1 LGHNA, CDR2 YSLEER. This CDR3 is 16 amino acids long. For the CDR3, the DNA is TGCGCCAGCAGCCAAGATACCGGACTAGCGGACTACGAGCAGTACTTC. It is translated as CASSQDTGLADYEQYF.

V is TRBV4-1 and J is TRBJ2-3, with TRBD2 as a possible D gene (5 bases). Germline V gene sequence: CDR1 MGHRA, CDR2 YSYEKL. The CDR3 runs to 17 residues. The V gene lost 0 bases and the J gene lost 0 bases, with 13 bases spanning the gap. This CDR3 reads CASSQERGISSTDTQYF. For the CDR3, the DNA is TGCGCCAGCAGCCAAGAAAGAGGGATTTCTAGCACAGATACGCAGTATTTT.

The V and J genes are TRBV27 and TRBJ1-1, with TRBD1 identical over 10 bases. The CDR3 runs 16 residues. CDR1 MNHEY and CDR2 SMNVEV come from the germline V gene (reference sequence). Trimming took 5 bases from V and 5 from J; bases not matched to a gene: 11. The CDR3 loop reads CASSPLPGQGDTEAFF. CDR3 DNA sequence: TGTGCCAGCAGTCCACTCCCCGGACAGGGGGATACTGAAGCTTTCTTT.

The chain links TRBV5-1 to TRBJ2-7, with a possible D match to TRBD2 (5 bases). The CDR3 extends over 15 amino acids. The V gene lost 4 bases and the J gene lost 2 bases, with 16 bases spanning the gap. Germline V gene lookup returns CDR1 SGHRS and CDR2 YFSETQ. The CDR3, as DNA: TGCGCCAGCAGCGGAGAAGGACTGACAACCTACGAGCAGTACTTC. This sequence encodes CASSGEGLTTYEQYF. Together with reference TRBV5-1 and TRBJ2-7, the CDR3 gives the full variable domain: KAGVTQTPRYLIKTRGQQVTLSCSPISGHRSVSWYQQTPGQGLQFLFEYFSETQRNKGNFPGRFSGRQFSNSRSEMNVSTLELGDSALYLCASSGEGLTTYEQYFGPGTRLTVT.

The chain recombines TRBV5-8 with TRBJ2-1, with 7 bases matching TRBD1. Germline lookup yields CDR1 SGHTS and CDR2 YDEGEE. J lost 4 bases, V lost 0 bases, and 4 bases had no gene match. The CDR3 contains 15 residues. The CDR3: CASSLDRGRYNEQFF. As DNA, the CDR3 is TGTGCCAGCAGCTTGGACAGGGGACGTTACAATGAGCAGTTCTTC.

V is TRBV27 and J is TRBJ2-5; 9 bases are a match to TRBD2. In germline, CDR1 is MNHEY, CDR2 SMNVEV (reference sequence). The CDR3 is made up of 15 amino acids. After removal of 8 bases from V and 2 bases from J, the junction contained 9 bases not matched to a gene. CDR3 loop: CASSPWLAGQETQYF. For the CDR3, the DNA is TGTGCCAGCTCCCCTTGGCTAGCGGGGCAAGAGACCCAGTACTTC.

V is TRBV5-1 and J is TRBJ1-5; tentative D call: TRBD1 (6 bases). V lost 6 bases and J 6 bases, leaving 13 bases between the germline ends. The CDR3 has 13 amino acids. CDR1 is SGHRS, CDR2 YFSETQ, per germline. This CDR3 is CASKQGLGQPQHF. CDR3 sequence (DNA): TGCGCCAGCAAACAGGGTCTCGGTCAGCCCCAGCATTTT.

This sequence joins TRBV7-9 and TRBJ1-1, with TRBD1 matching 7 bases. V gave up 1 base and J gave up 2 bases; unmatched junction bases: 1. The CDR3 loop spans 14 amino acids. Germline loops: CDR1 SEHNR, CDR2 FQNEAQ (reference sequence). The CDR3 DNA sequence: TGTGCCAGCAGCTTAGGGGACAGTAACACTGAAGCTTTCTTT. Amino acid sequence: CASSLGDSNTEAFF.

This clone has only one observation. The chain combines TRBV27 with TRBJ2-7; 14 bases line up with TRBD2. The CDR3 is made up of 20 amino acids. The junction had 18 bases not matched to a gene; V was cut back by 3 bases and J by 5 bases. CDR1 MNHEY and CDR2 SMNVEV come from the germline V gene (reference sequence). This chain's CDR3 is CASSFGANMWGLAGVNEQYF. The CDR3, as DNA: TGTGCCAGCAGTTTCGGGGCGAACATGTGGGGACTAGCGGGAGTGAACGAGCAGTACTTC.

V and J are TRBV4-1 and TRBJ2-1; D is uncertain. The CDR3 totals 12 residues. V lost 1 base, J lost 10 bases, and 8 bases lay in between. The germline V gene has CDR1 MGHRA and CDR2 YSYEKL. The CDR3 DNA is TGCGCCAGCAGCCAAGGAAGCAGGGAGCAGTTCTTC. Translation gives CASSQGSREQFF.

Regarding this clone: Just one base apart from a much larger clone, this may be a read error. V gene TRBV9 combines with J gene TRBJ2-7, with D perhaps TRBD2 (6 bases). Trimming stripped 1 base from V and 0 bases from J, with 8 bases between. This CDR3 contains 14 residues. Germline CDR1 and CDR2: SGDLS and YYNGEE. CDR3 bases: TGTGCCAGCAGCGTAACCGGGAGCTCCTACGAGCAGTACTTC. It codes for CASSVTGSSYEQYF.

CDR3 DNA sequence: TGTGCCAGCAGCTTGTCCAGCGGGGCGAACACCGGGGAGCTGTTTTTT. It codes for CASSLSSGANTGELFF. The chain recombines TRBV5-5 with TRBJ2-2, with TRBD2 matching 7 bases. The trim removed 1 base at V and 0 bases at J, leaving 3 bases unmatched. Germline assignment: CDR1 SGHKS and CDR2 YYEKEE (reference sequence). This CDR3 has 16 amino acids.

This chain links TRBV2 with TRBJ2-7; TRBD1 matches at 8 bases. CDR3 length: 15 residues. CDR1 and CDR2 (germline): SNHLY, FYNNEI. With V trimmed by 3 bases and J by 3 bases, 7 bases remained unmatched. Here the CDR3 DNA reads TGTGCCAGCAGTGATCAGAGGACAGGGATCTACGAGCAGTACTTC. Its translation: CASSDQRTGIYEQYF.

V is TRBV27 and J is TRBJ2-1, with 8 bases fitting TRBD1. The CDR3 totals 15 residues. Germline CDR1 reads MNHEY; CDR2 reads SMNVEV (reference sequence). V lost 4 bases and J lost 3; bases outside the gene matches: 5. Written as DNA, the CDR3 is TGTGCCAGCAGTTCCGGGACAGGACACTACAATGAGCAGTTCTTC. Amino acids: CASSSGTGHYNEQFF.

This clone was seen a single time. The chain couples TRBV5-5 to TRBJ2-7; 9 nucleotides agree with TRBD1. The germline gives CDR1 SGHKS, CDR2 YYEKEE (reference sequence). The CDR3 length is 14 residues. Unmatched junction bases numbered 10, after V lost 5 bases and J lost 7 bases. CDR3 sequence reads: CASRQGARAWEQYF. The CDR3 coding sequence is TGTGCCAGCAGACAGGGGGCTAGAGCATGGGAGCAGTACTTC.

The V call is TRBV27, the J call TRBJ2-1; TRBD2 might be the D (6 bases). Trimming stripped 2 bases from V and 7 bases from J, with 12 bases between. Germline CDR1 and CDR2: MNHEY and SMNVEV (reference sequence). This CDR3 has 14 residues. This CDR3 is CASSLLLAFNEQFF. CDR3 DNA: TGTGCCAGCAGTTTACTACTAGCCTTTAATGAGCAGTTCTTC.

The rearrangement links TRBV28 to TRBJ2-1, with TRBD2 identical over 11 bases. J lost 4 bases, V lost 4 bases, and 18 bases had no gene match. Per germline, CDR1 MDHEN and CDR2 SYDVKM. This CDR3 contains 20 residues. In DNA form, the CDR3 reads TGTGCCAGCAGTTCGCTTCGTAGAACTAGCGGGAGACTGAGGTACAATGAGCAGTTCTTC. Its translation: CASSSLRRTSGRLRYNEQFF.